This is a list of T cell receptor beta chains from one sample in a study of beta chain features in type 1 diabetes. Clones were read by immunoSEQ multiplex PCR, and TCRdb kept only the in-frame ones, dropping some. This sample has approximately 240,000 clones; approximately 16% occur once, and the top ten carry 0.085%. Specimen: naive CD4+ T cells from blood. The receptors shown here come from a man aged 25 to 40 with type 1 diabetes. The CDR3 runs from the conserved cysteine through the conserved F or W. The order of the fields is D gene, J gene, V gene, clone size, CDR3 DNA, CDR3 protein. D genes are given only for firm matches. The listing skips clone size in some rows; elsewhere it reads once, few, many or a size class.

>TRBD2|TRBJ2-7|TRBV29-1|.
TGCAGCGTTCTGGGACTAGCGGGAGTGAAATCCGAGCAGTACTTC
CSVLGLAGVKSEQYF
>TRBD1|TRBJ2-7|TRBV7-8|.
TGTGCCAGCAGCTTGGGACAGGGCGCCGAGCAGTACTTC
CASSLGQGAEQYF
>TRBD1|TRBJ2-5|TRBV7-2|.
TGTGCCAGCAGCTCAATCGCCTTAGGGACAGCAGAGACCCAGTACTTC
CASSSIALGTAETQYF
>.|TRBJ2-1|TRBV20-1|.
TGCAGTGCTAGCGGGAACAATGAGCAGTTCTTC
CSASGNNEQFF
>.|TRBJ2-7|TRBV21-1|few
TGTGCCAGCAGCTCGGACAGGGCCTTTTTCGAGCAGTACTTC
CASSSDRAFFEQYF
>.|TRBJ1-5|TRBV29-1|few
TGCAGCGTTGGGGCAGGGAATCAGCCCCAGCATTTT
CSVGAGNQPQHF
>.|TRBJ2-3|TRBV13|.
TGTGCCAGCAGTTCTTCTAAAGTCACAGATACGCAGTATTTT
CASSSSKVTDTQYF
>TRBD1|TRBJ2-4|TRBV28|.
TGTGCCAGCAGTACAGGGGGAATCACCAAAAACATTCAGTACTTC
CASSTGGITKNIQYF
>.|TRBJ2-1|TRBV18|.
TGTGCCAGCTCACCGCGACTAGGGGATTACAATGAGCAGTTCTTC
CASSPRLGDYNEQFF
>.|TRBJ2-1|TRBV7-9|few
TGTGCCAGCAGTTACCCCAGGCCTATTGAGCAGTTCTTC
CASSYPRPIEQFF
>.|TRBJ2-2|TRBV29-1|.
TGCAGCGTTGGCGGCGTAGGAGGCACCGGGGAGCTGTTTTTT
CSVGGVGGTGELFF
>TRBD2|TRBJ2-5|TRBV5-6|few
TGTGCCAGCAGGACGACTAGCGTAGAGACCCAGTACTTC
CASRTTSVETQYF
>TRBD2|TRBJ2-4|TRBV7-8|.
TGTGCCAGCAGCTCGTTAGCGGGAGCCAAAAACATTCAGTACTTC
CASSSLAGAKNIQYF
>.|TRBJ2-3|TRBV10-3|.
TGTGCCATCAGTGAGAGGGGCAGTGGCACAGATACGCAGTATTTT
CAISERGSGTDTQYF
>TRBD2|TRBJ2-1|TRBV7-9|.
TGTGCCAGCAAATACGGGACTAGCGGGAGGAATGAGCAGTTCTTC
CASKYGTSGRNEQFF
>.|TRBJ2-1|TRBV29-1|few
TGCAGCGTTGTAGGCAGGGTCGTGGATGAGCAGTTCTTC
CSVVGRVVDEQFF
>.|TRBJ1-1|TRBV11-2|few
TGTGCCAGCACCGTACAACTGGGGACTGAAGCTTTCTTT
CASTVQLGTEAFF
>.|TRBJ2-5|TRBV4-1|.
TGCGCCAGCAGCCAAGGAGGGGCAGGGAAAGAGACCCAGTACTTC
CASSQGGAGKETQYF
>TRBD1|TRBJ2-3|TRBV5-6|.
TGTGCCAGCAGCCTAGGGGACAGGGGATACACAGATACGCAGTATTTT
CASSLGDRGYTDTQYF
>TRBD2|TRBJ2-1|TRBV5-4|.
TGTGCCAGCAGACTAGCGGGAGGGAGCAATGAGCAGTTCTTC
CASRLAGGSNEQFF
>TRBD2|TRBJ2-7|TRBV7-9|few
TGTGCCAGCAGCTCCGGACTAGCGGGAGACGAGCAGTACTTC
CASSSGLAGDEQYF
>.|TRBJ1-3|TRBV30|.
TGTGCCTGGAGTACGGCAGGGAGATACTCCTCTGGAAACACCATATATTTT
CAWSTAGRYSSGNTIYF
>TRBD2|TRBJ2-1|TRBV5-1|few
TGCGCCAGCAGCCTGCTAGCGGGAGATTGGACTGAGCAGTTCTTC
CASSLLAGDWTEQFF
>.|TRBJ1-1|TRBV5-4|few
TGTGCCAGCAGCTTTGGACAGTTTAACACTGAAGCTTTCTTT
CASSFGQFNTEAFF
>.|TRBJ2-1|TRBV19|.
TGTGCCAGTAGTATAGGTCGAACCCGGGACGCGTCCTACAATGAGCAGTTCTTC
CASSIGRTRDASYNEQFF
>.|TRBJ2-1|TRBV29-1|.
TGCAGCGTTGAGGTACAGGGAGGATACAATGAGCAGTTCTTC
CSVEVQGGYNEQFF
>.|TRBJ1-4|TRBV27|few
TGTGCCAGCAGTTCGAGCGCGGAAGAAAAACTGTTTTTT
CASSSSAEEKLFF
>TRBD1|TRBJ2-7|TRBV10-3|few
TGTGCCATCAGTGATGACAGGGGATACGAGCAGTACTTC
CAISDDRGYEQYF
>TRBD2|TRBJ2-1|TRBV29-1|.
TGCAGCGTTGAACTAGCGGGGATCTACAATGAGCAGTTCTTC
CSVELAGIYNEQFF
>TRBD1|TRBJ2-6|TRBV30|.
TGTGCCTGGAGTCGAGGGGGCGCTGGGGCCAACGTCCTGACTTTC
CAWSRGGAGANVLTF
>TRBD2|TRBJ2-1|TRBV6-5|.
TGTGCCAGCAGTTACTTGTCTAGCGGGAGGGATGAGCAGTTCTTC
CASSYLSSGRDEQFF
>.|TRBJ2-6|TRBV9|few
TGTGCCAGCAGCCCCCGGGGTAGGTCTGGGGCCAACGTCCTGACTTTC
CASSPRGRSGANVLTF
>.|TRBJ2-7|TRBV7-2|few
TGTGCCAGCAGCTCCCGACAGGGTAGCCGGGAGCGGGGTACCTACGAGCAGTACTTC
CASSSRQGSRERGTYEQYF